The 21 T cell receptor beta chains given below trace back to one sample, sequenced in a study of cytomegalovirus exposure and HLA in healthy donors. The PCR was carried out with 60 Vbeta primers and 13 Jbeta primers. Libraries were prepared by immunoSEQ multiplex PCR; TCRdb keeps only in-frame clonotypes and omits some of them. The sample's table shows some 83,000 clones. The sequenced sample was PBMCs. The receptors were sampled from a woman aged 25 to 45 in good health and CMV-seronegative.

CDR3 protein: CASSLDPHSSYEQYF. The CDR3 DNA sequence: TGTGCCAGCAGCTTAGATCCACACAGTTCCTACGAGCAGTACTTC. This chain uses TRBV11-2 with TRBJ2-7; D gene uncertain. With 0 bases removed from V and 1 base from J, the gap between germline ends came to 10 bases. This CDR3 has 15 residues. Germline CDR1 SGHAT, CDR2 FQNNGV.

V and J are TRBV4-1 and TRBJ1-1; 7 nucleotides match TRBD1. CDR1 MGHRA and CDR2 YSYEKL come from the germline V gene. Germline trimming cut 8 bases from V and 6 bases from J; bases unmatched to any gene: 18. CDR3 length equals 16 residues. CDR3 DNA sequence: TGCGCCAGCTCACTCAGGGGGTCAGGGGAGATCCCTGAAGCTTTCTTT. Translated, it gives CASSLRGSGEIPEAFF.

The chain recombines TRBV6-5 with TRBJ1-1; 7 nucleotides match TRBD1. V lost 6 bases and J lost 6; bases outside the gene matches: 7. The CDR3 covers 13 residues. The germline CDR1 and CDR2 sequences are MNHEY and SVGAGI. CDR3 DNA: TGTGCCAGCAGACGACAGGGATTCGCTGAAGCTTTCTTT. Amino acids: CASRRQGFAEAFF.

This sequence joins TRBV5-8 and TRBJ1-5; possible D gene TRBD1, 5 bases. V was trimmed by 4 bases and J by 2 bases, leaving 13 bases between them. Per the germline V gene, CDR1 is SGHTS and CDR2 is YDEGEE. This CDR3 spans 15 amino acids. CDR3 protein: CASSMRGLGNQPQHF. In nucleotides, the CDR3 is TGTGCCAGCAGCATGCGGGGCTTGGGCAATCAGCCCCAGCATTTT.

The rearrangement joins TRBV6-1 to TRBJ1-1; TRBD1 matches 9 bases. Germline CDR1 MNHNS, CDR2 SASEGT. CDR3 length: 15 residues. V was clipped by 4 bases and J by 1 base; unmatched bases: 4. The CDR3 spells CASSAPGQGNTEAFF. The CDR3 DNA follows: TGTGCCAGCAGTGCCCCGGGACAGGGGAACACTGAAGCTTTCTTT.

The chain links TRBV30 to TRBJ1-2, with D tentatively TRBD1 (5 bases). CDR1 and CDR2 from the germline V gene are GTSNPN and SVGIG (reference sequence). CDR3 length equals 12 residues. V was trimmed by 7 bases and J by 7 bases, leaving 16 bases between them. CDR3 in amino acids: CASQGGGFGYTF. CDR3 DNA: TGTGCCTCCCAGGGCGGGGGATTTGGCTACACCTTC. Combining the CDR3 with reference TRBV30 and TRBJ1-2 gives the whole variable domain SQTIHQWPATLVQPVGSPLSLECTVEGTSNPNLYWYRQAAGRGLQLLFYSVGIGQISSEVPQNLSASRPQDRQFILSSKKLLLSDSGFYLCASQGGGFGYTFGSGTRLTVV.

This sequence joins TRBV5-1 and TRBJ1-6; D not resolved. Trimming shortened V by 4 bases and J by 9 bases, and 20 bases separated the two germline ends. CDR1 is SGHRS, CDR2 YFSETQ, per germline. This CDR3 is 16 amino acids long. The CDR3 DNA follows: TGCGCCAGCAGCCCGGATGAGGGAGGAGGCACTTCACCCCTCCACTTT. Protein product: CASSPDEGGGTSPLHF. Based on the CDR3 plus reference TRBV5-1 and TRBJ1-6, the full variable domain is KAGVTQTPRYLIKTRGQQVTLSCSPISGHRSVSWYQQTPGQGLQFLFEYFSETQRNKGNFPGRFSGRQFSNSRSEMNVSTLELGDSALYLCASSPDEGGGTSPLHFGNGTRLTVT.

The chain recombines TRBV6-6 with TRBJ2-1; 7 bases are a match to TRBD1. With 6 bases clipped from V and 3 bases from J, the junction kept 8 bases outside the gene matches. The CDR3 contains 15 residues. Germline V gene data show CDR1 as MNHNY and CDR2 as SVGAGI (reference sequence). CDR3 sequence: CASSEGTDHYNEQFF. The CDR3 DNA reads as TGTGCCAGCAGCGAGGGGACAGACCACTACAATGAGCAGTTCTTC.

The chain couples TRBV19 to TRBJ2-1; D is possibly TRBD2 (6 bases). Germline V gene sequence: CDR1 LNHDA, CDR2 SQIVND (reference sequence). V was trimmed by 5 bases and J by 6 bases, leaving 14 bases between them. This CDR3 region has 14 residues. CDR3 residues: CASSPPGAGNEQFF. CDR3 DNA sequence: TGTGCCAGTAGTCCGCCAGGAGCGGGCAATGAGCAGTTCTTC.

V gene TRBV2 combines with J gene TRBJ2-7; 7 bases agree with TRBD1. The V and J ends lost 2 bases and 0 bases, in that order; junction bases with no gene match: 1. The CDR3 is made up of 14 amino acids. Germline V gives CDR1 SNHLY, CDR2 FYNNEI. The CDR3 region has the DNA TGTGCCAGCAGTGAAACAGGGGCCTCCTACGAGCAGTACTTC. Translated: CASSETGASYEQYF.

The V and J genes are TRBV5-1 and TRBJ2-7; 9 nucleotides line up with TRBD2. CDR3 length: 16 amino acids. Trimming took 3 bases from V and 1 from J; bases not matched to a gene: 8. CDR1 and CDR2 from the germline V gene are SGHRS and YFSETQ. In nucleotides, the CDR3 is TGCGCCAGCAGCTCCTCCTTAGCGGGAGTGTCCTACGAGCAGTACTTC. Its translation: CASSSSLAGVSYEQYF. The whole variable domain, remainder taken from reference TRBV5-1 and TRBJ2-7, is KAGVTQTPRYLIKTRGQQVTLSCSPISGHRSVSWYQQTPGQGLQFLFEYFSETQRNKGNFPGRFSGRQFSNSRSEMNVSTLELGDSALYLCASSSSLAGVSYEQYFGPGTRLTVT.

This chain links TRBV7-9 with TRBJ1-3; no reliable D call. Germline values: CDR1 SEHNR, CDR2 FQNEAQ (reference sequence). V lost 5 bases, J lost 2 bases, and 10 bases lay in between. CDR3 length: 14 residues. CDR3 in amino acids: CASSAPTAGNTIYF. CDR3 in DNA: TGTGCCAGCAGCGCGCCTACGGCTGGAAACACCATATATTTT. The whole variable domain, filled in from reference TRBV7-9 and TRBJ1-3, reads DTGVSQNPRHKITKRGQNVTFRCDPISEHNRLYWYRQTLGQGPEFLTYFQNEAQLEKSRLLSDRFSAERPKGSFSTLEIQRTEQGDSAMYLCASSAPTAGNTIYFGEGSWLTVV.

The J gene is TRBJ2-6, the V gene TRBV14; 10 nucleotides match TRBD1. Germline V gives CDR1 SGHDN, CDR2 FVKESK. CDR3 size: 17 residues. V dropped 2 bases and J dropped 2; count of bases not matched to a gene: 3. The CDR3 region has the DNA TGTGCCAGCAGCCAATGGGACAGGGGCACTGGGGCCAACGTCCTGACTTTC. Its translation: CASSQWDRGTGANVLTF. The variable domain in full, with the rest retrieved from reference TRBV14 and TRBJ2-6, is EAGVTQFPSHSVIEKGQTVTLRCDPISGHDNLYWYRRVMGKEIKFLLHFVKESKQDESGMPNNRFLAERTGGTYSTLKVQPAELEDSGVYFCASSQWDRGTGANVLTFGAGSRLTVL.

The chain uses TRBV5-6 and TRBJ2-2, with D possibly matching TRBD2 (6 bases). Germline V lookup: CDR1 SGHDT, CDR2 YYEEEE. The CDR3 extends over 15 amino acids. V was cut by 4 bases and J by 6 bases, with 16 bases left in between. The CDR3 coding sequence is TGTGCCAGCAGCAGGGACTTTAACGCACCCGGGGAGCTGTTTTTT. It encodes CASSRDFNAPGELFF.

This chain's CDR3 is CASSFGQGARGTEAFF. The DNA of the CDR3 is TGTGCCAGCAGCTTCGGGCAGGGGGCGCGGGGCACTGAAGCTTTCTTT. The gene calls are TRBV11-2 and TRBJ1-1; the match to TRBD1 covers 8 bases. This CDR3 is 16 amino acids long. Germline CDR1 and CDR2: SGHAT and FQNNGV. Trimming took 3 bases from V and 4 from J; bases not matched to a gene: 10.

This chain connects TRBV10-3 to TRBJ2-7; D perhaps matches TRBD2 (6 bases). V was trimmed by 7 bases and J by 3 bases, leaving 13 bases between them. Germline CDR1 is ENHRY and CDR2 is SYGVKD. The CDR3 totals 13 residues. CDR3 nucleotides: TGTGCCATCATGGAGGGCACTGGCTACGAGCAGTACTTC. This encodes CAIMEGTGYEQYF.

This rearrangement joins TRBV10-3 to TRBJ2-7; perhaps TRBD2 as D (5 bases). V was clipped by 3 bases and J by 2 bases, with 11 bases between them. CDR1 is ENHRY, CDR2 SYGVKD, per germline. The CDR3 totals 14 residues. CDR3 protein: CAISDGGIAYEQYF. The CDR3 nucleotides are TGTGCCATCAGTGATGGAGGCATTGCCTACGAGCAGTACTTC.

CDR3 DNA sequence: TGTGCCTTTTCGGGAGCGAACACCGGGGAGCTGTTTTTT. This gives the protein CAFSGANTGELFF. This chain links TRBV30 with TRBJ2-2; tentative D call: TRBD2 (6 bases). Trimming removed 7 bases at V and 0 bases at J, with 9 bases between. This CDR3 has 13 residues. The germline gives CDR1 GTSNPN, CDR2 SVGIG (reference sequence).

The genes are TRBV9 and TRBJ2-3; TRBD2 aligns across 8 bases. J lost 3 bases, V lost 4 bases, and 16 bases had no gene match. The V gene's germline CDR1 is SGDLS and CDR2 YYNGEE. This CDR3 has 18 residues. The CDR3 region is CASSPRGAGGGETDTQYF. CDR3 bases: TGTGCCAGCAGCCCCCGAGGGGCGGGAGGAGGGGAGACAGATACGCAGTATTTT.

The chain links TRBV7-9 to TRBJ2-5, with 7 bases fitting TRBD1. Germline V gives CDR1 SEHNR, CDR2 FQNEAQ (reference sequence). CDR3 length: 14 amino acids. V was clipped by 6 bases and J by 2 bases; unmatched bases: 6. CDR3 nucleotide sequence: TGTGCCAGCAGTCCGCCGGGACAGCAAGAGACCCAGTACTTC. This sequence encodes CASSPPGQQETQYF.

The chain combines TRBV2 with TRBJ2-1, with 8 bases identical to TRBD1. Germline CDR1 and CDR2: SNHLY and FYNNEI. After removal of 7 bases from V and 9 bases from J, the junction contained 8 bases not matched to a gene. The CDR3 covers 13 residues. For the CDR3, the DNA is TGTGCCAGCACGGGCAGGGGGCTCGTTGAGCAGTTCTTC. This gives the protein CASTGRGLVEQFF.